In its sample, the clone carrying this TCR beta chain was seen a few times. Its antigen remains unidentified. TCRbeta library preparation incorporated unique molecular identifiers. TCRdb recomputed calls from the PCR reads with MiXCR, one row per CDR3 protein. The repertoire consists of some 830,000 distinct CDR3 sequences, with around 15% occurring once and the leading ten covering approximately 4.5%. CDR1 is KGHDR and CDR2 is SFDVKD in the germline V gene. The CDR3 length is 15 residues. V was pared by 1 base and J by 2 bases, with 3 bases of the junction left unmatched. This sample was included in a study of T-cell reconstitution after alpha-beta-depleted transplantation in children. Findings and caveats of the study: Where some patients showed high TCRbeta diversity at day 60, it came from recipient T cells and thymic progenitors that had survived. As was reported, about two months after transplant, alpha-beta T cells came from several hundred expanded graft clones. T-cell counts and diversity were attributed mostly to newly produced T cells one year after transplant.

The sequence derives from a male patient aged 10 to 17 who had a stem cell transplant for acute lymphoblastic leukemia, so the T cells may come from the graft donor. Sequenced material: PBMCs, mostly from graft donor cells, taken 360 days after TCRalphabeta/CD19-depleted stem cell transplant. This sequence joins TRBV24-1 and TRBJ1-2; 7 positions agree with TRBD1. The CDR3: CATSDFRTGNYGYTF. CDR3 nucleotides: TGTGCCACCAGTGATTTTAGGACAGGCAACTATGGCTACACCTTC.